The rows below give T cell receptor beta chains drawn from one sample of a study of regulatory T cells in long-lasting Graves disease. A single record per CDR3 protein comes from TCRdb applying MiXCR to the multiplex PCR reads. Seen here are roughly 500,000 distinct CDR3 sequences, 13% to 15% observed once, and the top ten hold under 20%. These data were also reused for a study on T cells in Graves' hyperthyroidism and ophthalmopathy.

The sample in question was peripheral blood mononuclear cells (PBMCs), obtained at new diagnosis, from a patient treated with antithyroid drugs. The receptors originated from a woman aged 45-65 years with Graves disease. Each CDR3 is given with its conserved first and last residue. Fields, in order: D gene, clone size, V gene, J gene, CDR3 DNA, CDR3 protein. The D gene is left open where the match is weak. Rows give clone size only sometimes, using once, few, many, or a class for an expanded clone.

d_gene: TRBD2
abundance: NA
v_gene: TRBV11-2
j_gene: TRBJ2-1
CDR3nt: TGTGCCAGCAGCTTAGATTGGGCGGGAGGTTATGAGCAGTTCTTC
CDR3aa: CASSLDWAGGYEQFF

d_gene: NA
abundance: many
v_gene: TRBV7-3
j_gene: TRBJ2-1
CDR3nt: TGTGCCAGCAGCCAGACTAGTGGCATCTACAATGAGCAGTTCTTC
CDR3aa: CASSQTSGIYNEQFF

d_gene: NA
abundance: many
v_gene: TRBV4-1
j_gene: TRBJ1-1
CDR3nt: TGCGCCAGCAGCCAATCGCTGGGGTACACTGAAGCTTTCTTT
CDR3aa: CASSQSLGYTEAFF

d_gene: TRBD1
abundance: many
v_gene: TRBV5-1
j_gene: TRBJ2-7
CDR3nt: TGCGCCAGCAGCTTAACAGGGGTCGGATACGAGCAGTACTTC
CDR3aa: CASSLTGVGYEQYF

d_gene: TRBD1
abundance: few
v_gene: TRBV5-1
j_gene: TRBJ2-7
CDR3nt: TGCGCCAGCACCCAGGGGGCGTCCTACGAGCAGTACTTC
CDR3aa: CASTQGASYEQYF

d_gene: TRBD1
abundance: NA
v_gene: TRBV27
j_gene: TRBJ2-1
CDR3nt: TGTGCCAGCAGTTTTGGGACAGAAACCTACAATGAGCAGTTCTTC
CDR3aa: CASSFGTETYNEQFF

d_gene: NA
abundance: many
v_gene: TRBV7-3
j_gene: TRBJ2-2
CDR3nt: TGTGCCAGCAGCCAGTCGGGGGGCGCGAGCGGGGAGCTGTTTTTT
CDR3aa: CASSQSGGASGELFF

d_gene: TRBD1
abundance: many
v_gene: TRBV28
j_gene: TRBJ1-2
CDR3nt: TGTGCCAGCAGCTCGGGACAGGGTCTCACTAACTATGGCTACACCTTC
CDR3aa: CASSSGQGLTNYGYTF

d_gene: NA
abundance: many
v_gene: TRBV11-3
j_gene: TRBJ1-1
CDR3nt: TGTGCCAGCCGCTTTAATGCGGACACTGAAGCTTTCTTT
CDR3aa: CASRFNADTEAFF

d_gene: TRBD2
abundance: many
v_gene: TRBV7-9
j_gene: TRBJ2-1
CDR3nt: TGTGCCAGCAGCGGCACCGGGACTAGCGGGATCGATGAGCAGTTCTTC
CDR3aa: CASSGTGTSGIDEQFF

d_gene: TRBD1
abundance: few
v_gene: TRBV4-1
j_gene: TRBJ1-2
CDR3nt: TGCGCCAGCAGCCTCCAGGGACAGGGGGCTGGTGGCTACACCTTC
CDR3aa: CASSLQGQGAGGYTF

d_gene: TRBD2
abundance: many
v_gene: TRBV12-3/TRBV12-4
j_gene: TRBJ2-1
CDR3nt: TGTGCCAGCAGTTCCGGACTAGCGGGAGGAAACTACAATGAGCAGTTCTTC
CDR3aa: CASSSGLAGGNYNEQFF

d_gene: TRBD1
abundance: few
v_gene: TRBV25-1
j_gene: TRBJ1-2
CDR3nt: TGTGCCAGCAGTGAAGAAATACAGGGGTATGGCTACACCTTC
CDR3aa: CASSEEIQGYGYTF

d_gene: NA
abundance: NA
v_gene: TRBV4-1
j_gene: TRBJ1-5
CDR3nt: TGCGCCAGCAGCCAAGCACCGGGTCAGCCCCAGCATTTT
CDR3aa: CASSQAPGQPQHF

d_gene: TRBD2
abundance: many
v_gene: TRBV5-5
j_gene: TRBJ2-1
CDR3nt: TGTGCCAGCAGCTTGCTCTCTAGCGGGAGAGTCGGGAATGAGCAGTTCTTC
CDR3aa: CASSLLSSGRVGNEQFF

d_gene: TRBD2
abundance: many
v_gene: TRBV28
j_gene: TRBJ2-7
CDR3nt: TGTGCCAGCAGTTTATTCGTTGCGGGAGGCCCCTACGAGCAGTACTTC
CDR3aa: CASSLFVAGGPYEQYF

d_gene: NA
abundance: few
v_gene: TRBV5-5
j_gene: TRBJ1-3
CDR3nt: TGTGCCAGCAGCTTTTCAGGGAACGGAAACACCATATATTTT
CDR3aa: CASSFSGNGNTIYF

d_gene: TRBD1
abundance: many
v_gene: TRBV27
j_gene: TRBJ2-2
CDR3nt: TGTGCCAGCAGTCCCCGAACGACAGGGGGCACGAACACCGGGGAGCTGTTTTTT
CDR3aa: CASSPRTTGGTNTGELFF